Listed here is a single TCR beta chain. Its matching antigen is unknown. The record originates from a study of CXCR3-negative and CXCR3-positive naive CD8 T cells. Study-level background: Each library gave roughly 1.5 +/- 0.3 million of approximately 130 million TRB reads. Findings and limits, study-wide: Naive subsets were similarly diverse, while memory CD8+ repertoires were much less diverse.

Germline V gene lookup returns CDR1 MGHDK and CDR2 SYGVNS. This CDR3 contains 14 residues. It was by 5' RACE with UMI labels that the TRB cDNA libraries were prepared. TCRdb re-called the 5' RACE reads and catalogs CDR3 proteins one per entry, DNA excluded. This sample's table has more than 35,000 distinct CDR3 sequences. The source is a human donor in good health. Some clones in this sample may be carry-over from other donors' samples. The V call is TRBV25-1, the J call TRBJ2-2; TCRdb returns TRBD2, unconfirmable since there is no DNA. Sample: memory CD8+ T cells from blood. CDR3 residues: CATGRTTNTGELFF.